This TCR beta chain was profiled in a study of Graves' ophthalmopathy and Graves' hyperthyroidism. Study-wide points: Most expanded clonotypes from thyroid (those above 0.001 frequency) were also found in blood.

The sequenced template was RNA, covering the TCR beta CDR3 region. RT-PCR was first run with HTBI primers, then multiplex PCR in a second round. TCRdb fed the multiplex PCR reads into MiXCR, producing one record per CDR3 protein. The table has about 740,000 distinct CDR3 sequences, 40% seen once. This clonotype has only a few counts. Its specificity is unknown. The receptor was isolated from an adult man with Graves' ophthalmopathy. Sequencing used peripheral blood.

The CDR3 coding sequence is TGTGCCAGCAGCCAAGCCGAGGGTAAGAATGGCTACACCTTC. It translates to CASSQAEGKNGYTF. The chain is built from TRBV4-2 and TRBJ1-2, with D uncertain. V was clipped by 1 base and J by 6 bases, with 12 bases between them. The germline CDR1 and CDR2 sequences are LGHNA and YNFKEQ. The CDR3 is 14 amino acids.